A single sample gave rise to the 32 T cell receptor beta chains below, sequenced in a study of T-cell reconstitution after alpha-beta-depleted transplantation in children. Unique molecular identifiers were incorporated during preparation of the TCRbeta library. Via MiXCR, TCRdb re-called the PCR reads, giving one row per CDR3 protein. The data show 610,000 or so distinct CDR3 sequences, 20% to 30% seen once. Sample: PBMCs, taken before TCRalphabeta/CD19-depleted stem cell transplant. These receptors originate from a boy in the first two years of life with Wiskott-Aldrich syndrome, due to receive a stem cell transplant.

V gene TRBV7-6 combines with J gene TRBJ1-4, with 7 bases lining up with TRBD1. From germline, CDR1 is SGHVS and CDR2 FNYEAQ. CDR3 length equals 16 residues. Trimming cost V 4 bases and J 8 bases; bases outside gene matches: 13. CDR3 sequence: CASSSQRAGGMEKLFF. The CDR3 bases are TGTGCCAGCAGCTCGCAGCGGGCAGGGGGTATGGAAAAACTGTTTTTT.

The rearrangement uses TRBV5-1 and TRBJ2-7, with 8 positions matching TRBD2. Germline V CDR1 and CDR2: SGHRS, YFSETQ. Losses at the gene ends were 4 bases for V and 2 bases for J; bases not matched to a gene: 5. This CDR3 region has 14 residues. In DNA form, the CDR3 reads TGCGCCAGCAGCACCTCGGGGGGGGCCTACGAGCAGTACTTC. As protein: CASSTSGGAYEQYF.

In this sample, this clonotype turned up a few times. The chain links TRBV5-1 to TRBJ2-7; possibly TRBD1 for D (5 bases). This CDR3 contains 14 residues. V was shortened by 0 bases and J by 5 bases, with 12 bases between the two germline ends. The germline V gene has CDR1 SGHRS and CDR2 YFSETQ. Here the CDR3 reads CASSLAGRVNEQYF. The CDR3 DNA is TGCGCCAGCAGCTTGGCCGGCAGGGTAAACGAGCAGTACTTC.

V gene TRBV20-1 combines with J gene TRBJ2-5, with D possibly TRBD2 on 6 matching bases. CDR1 is DFQATT and CDR2 is SNEGSKA in the germline V gene (reference sequence). Trimming took off 2 bases at V and 5 bases at J, with 18 bases between the two ends. The CDR3 covers 15 residues. The CDR3 sequence: CSARTPGGNRETQYF. The CDR3 DNA follows: TGCAGTGCTAGAACCCCTGGGGGGAACCGGGAGACCCAGTACTTC.

The chain links TRBV29-1 to TRBJ2-3; D unresolved. There are 12 residues in the CDR3. The V end lost 5 bases, the J end lost 1 base, and 7 bases lay between the germline ends. CDR1 and CDR2 (germline): SQVTM, ANQGSEA. CDR3 coding DNA: TGCAGCGTTCGTCAGGGCACAGATACGCAGTATTTT. This translates into CSVRQGTDTQYF.

The genes are TRBV12-3 or TRBV12-4 and TRBJ2-7, with TRBD2 identical over 8 bases. V was pared by 6 bases and J by 4 bases, with 8 bases of the junction left unmatched. CDR3 length: 14 residues. The DNA for the CDR3 is TGTGCCAGCAGCTACGGACTAGCTGTGTACGAGCAGTACTTC. Translating gives CASSYGLAVYEQYF.

This clonotype has only a few counts. The chain recombines TRBV12-3 or TRBV12-4 with TRBJ1-2; D might be TRBD1 (6 bases). This CDR3 is 14 amino acids long. The germline V and J ends were trimmed by 5 bases and 3 bases, with 13 bases remaining between them. The CDR3 bases are TGTGCCAGCAGTCCTAAGAGGGGGGACTATGGCTACACCTTC. It specifies CASSPKRGDYGYTF.

CDR3 region: CASSFYRLAGQETQYF. The CDR3 nucleotides are TGTGCCAGCAGCTTCTACCGACTAGCGGGGCAAGAGACCCAGTACTTC. The rearrangement uses TRBV7-9 and TRBJ2-5, with TRBD2 matching over 11 bases. The germline V gene encodes CDR1 SEHNR and CDR2 FQNEAQ (reference sequence). The trim removed 3 bases at V and 2 bases at J, leaving 5 bases unmatched. This CDR3 comprises 16 residues.

V is TRBV12-3 or TRBV12-4 and J is TRBJ2-3; the match to TRBD1 covers 9 bases. This CDR3 is 13 amino acids long. After removal of 7 bases from V and 3 bases from J, the junction contained 2 bases not matched to a gene. The CDR3: CASKDRGTDTQYF. CDR3 sequence (DNA): TGTGCCAGCAAGGACAGGGGTACAGATACGCAGTATTTT.

The rearrangement links TRBV20-1 to TRBJ1-4; D ambiguous. This CDR3 region has 10 residues. Trimming stripped 6 bases from V and 7 bases from J, with 6 bases between. CDR1 is DFQATT and CDR2 is SNEGSKA in the germline V gene (reference sequence). CDR3 in DNA: TGCAGTGCCAAAAGTGAAAAACTGTTTTTT. Its protein is CSAKSEKLFF.

This clonotype has only one observation. The chain has TRBV27 and TRBJ2-3; 8 positions match TRBD2. Germline trimming cut 7 bases from V and 1 base from J; bases unmatched to any gene: 4. The CDR3 spans 14 residues. Germline CDR1 is MNHEY and CDR2 is SMNVEV (reference sequence). CDR3 in amino acids: CASTRGAGTDTQYF. In DNA form, the CDR3 reads TGTGCCAGCACGCGGGGGGCTGGCACAGATACGCAGTATTTT.

This clonotype was observed a handful of times. This sequence joins TRBV7-6 and TRBJ1-1; no reliable D call. The CDR3 length is 13 residues. The V and J ends lost 5 bases and 1 base respectively, with 8 bases between them. Germline V gives CDR1 SGHVS, CDR2 FNYEAQ. In nucleotides, the CDR3 is TGTGCCAGCAGCATCAGGAGGAACACTGAAGCTTTCTTT. It is translated as CASSIRRNTEAFF.

This chain links TRBV4-1 with TRBJ2-1; no clear D gene. The CDR3 has 13 amino acids. From germline, CDR1 is MGHRA and CDR2 YSYEKL. V lost 1 base, J lost 4 bases, and 5 bases lay in between. Here the CDR3 reads CASSQGWYNEQFF. The CDR3 DNA sequence: TGCGCCAGCAGCCAAGGCTGGTACAATGAGCAGTTCTTC.

V is TRBV10-2 and J is TRBJ2-2; 7 bases map to TRBD2. CDR3 length equals 14 residues. Germline V gives CDR1 WSHSY, CDR2 SAAADI. The trim removed 7 bases at V and 0 bases at J, leaving 2 bases unmatched. CDR3 loop: CASIGLANTGELFF. CDR3 bases: TGCGCCAGCATCGGACTAGCGAACACCGGGGAGCTGTTTTTT.

V usage is TRBV5-1 and J usage is TRBJ2-3, with D unclear. The V gene's germline CDR1 is SGHRS and CDR2 YFSETQ. The CDR3 has 16 residues. V was cut by 1 base and J by 2 bases, with 14 bases left in between. CDR3 nucleotides: TGCGCCAGCAGCTTGTCCAGTCACCTTACCACAGATACGCAGTATTTT. This encodes CASSLSSHLTTDTQYF. The whole variable domain, remainder taken from reference TRBV5-1 and TRBJ2-3, is KAGVTQTPRYLIKTRGQQVTLSCSPISGHRSVSWYQQTPGQGLQFLFEYFSETQRNKGNFPGRFSGRQFSNSRSEMNVSTLELGDSALYLCASSLSSHLTTDTQYFGPGTRLTVL.

This sequence joins TRBV27 and TRBJ2-7, with unresolved D. The CDR3 extends over 13 amino acids. Germline lookup yields CDR1 MNHEY and CDR2 SMNVEV (reference sequence). The V end lost 3 bases, the J end lost 12 bases, and 18 bases lay between the germline ends. CDR3 DNA: TGTGCCAGCAGTTTTCAGATCATCAGCCAGCGGTACTTC. Encoded protein: CASSFQIISQRYF.

This clonotype was counted only a few times. The J gene is TRBJ2-1, the V gene TRBV10-3; 7 bases fit TRBD1. Losses at the gene ends were 10 bases for V and 1 base for J; bases not matched to a gene: 7. Germline CDR1 ENHRY, CDR2 SYGVKD. This CDR3 has 14 residues. The DNA for the CDR3 is TGTGCCACCAGACAGGGTAGGTCCTACAATGAGCAGTTCTTC. Amino acids: CATRQGRSYNEQFF.

The chain couples TRBV5-1 to TRBJ2-3; a possible D gene is TRBD2 (6 bases). Germline CDR1 and CDR2: SGHRS and YFSETQ. V was shortened by 1 base and J by 3 bases, with 12 bases between the two germline ends. The CDR3 is made up of 15 amino acids. Written as DNA, the CDR3 is TGCGCCAGCAGCTTGAACTCGGGGGAAACAGATACGCAGTATTTT. The encoded protein is CASSLNSGETDTQYF.

On this clonotype: A read error may produce the germline difference seen at one junction end. The J gene is TRBJ2-6, the V gene TRBV30, with D tentatively TRBD1 (5 bases). Germline V gene sequence: CDR1 GTSNPN, CDR2 SVGIG (reference sequence). The length of the CDR3 is 13 residues. The CDR3 region is CAWRFGGANLLTF. CDR3 nucleotide sequence: TGTGCCTGGAGGTTTGGTGGGGCCAACCTCCTGACTTTC.

This clonotype was seen a handful of times. This chain links TRBV12-3 or TRBV12-4 with TRBJ2-7, with 8 bases matching TRBD1. V shed 6 bases, J shed 5 bases, and the junction held 9 bases outside the gene matches. The CDR3 is made up of 14 amino acids. CDR3 bases: TGTGCCAGCAGCATTGACAGGGGCTGGGACGAGCAGTACTTC. Translating it yields CASSIDRGWDEQYF.

The V gene is TRBV10-3, the J gene TRBJ2-1, with 8 bases lining up with TRBD2. Germline values: CDR1 ENHRY, CDR2 SYGVKD. This CDR3 contains 15 residues. The trim removed 6 bases at V and 1 base at J, leaving 5 bases unmatched. CDR3 DNA sequence: TGTGCCATCAGCAATGGACTAGCTTCCTACAATGAGCAGTTCTTC. Translating gives CAISNGLASYNEQFF.

J is TRBJ2-2 and V is TRBV10-3, with D possibly being TRBD1 (5 bases). V lost 3 bases, J lost 3 bases, and 8 bases lay in between. Germline-derived CDR1 and CDR2 are ENHRY and SYGVKD. The CDR3 runs to 14 residues. The CDR3, as DNA: TGTGCCATCAGTGACAGGGTGGACACCGGGGAGCTGTTTTTT. As protein: CAISDRVDTGELFF.

The rearrangement joins TRBV5-6 to TRBJ2-1; possibly TRBD1 for D (6 bases). This CDR3 spans 17 amino acids. The germline CDR1 and CDR2 sequences are SGHDT and YYEEEE. V was clipped by 3 bases and J by 6 bases, with 22 bases between them. CDR3 DNA: TGTGCCAGCAGCTCGTACGGGGACAAAAGGTTCACCAATGAGCAGTTCTTC. Its translation is CASSSYGDKRFTNEQFF.

This rearrangement joins TRBV12-3 or TRBV12-4 to TRBJ2-3; D unresolved. The CDR3 sequence is 14 residues long. V was clipped by 7 bases and J by 0 bases, with 11 bases between them. The CDR3 nucleotides read TGTGCCAGCAAGGGCCTAACTAGCACAGATACGCAGTATTTT. Translating it yields CASKGLTSTDTQYF.

This clonotype was observed a few times. The chain recombines TRBV4-1 with TRBJ2-7; TRBD1 might be the D (6 bases). The CDR3 consists of 16 residues. V was pared by 0 bases and J by 6 bases, with 18 bases between. CDR1 is MGHRA, CDR2 YSYEKL, per germline. In nucleotides, the CDR3 is TGCGCCAGCAGCCAAGATGGACAGACCGGACCATCCGAGCAGTACTTC. As protein: CASSQDGQTGPSEQYF.

This clonotype was detected a few times. One junction end disagrees with the germline gene, perhaps due to a read error. The chain links TRBV12-3 or TRBV12-4 to TRBJ1-2; no clear D. The CDR3 is 12 amino acids. The CDR3 protein is CASSFGQTFRGF. DNA of the CDR3: TGTGCCAGCAGTTTTGGGCAGACGTTTAGAGGCTTC.

This clonotype was observed a few times. This rearrangement joins TRBV7-9 to TRBJ1-1, with D perhaps TRBD1 (6 bases). Germline loops: CDR1 SEHNR, CDR2 FQNEAQ (reference sequence). V lost 1 base, J lost 1 base, and 10 bases lay in between. CDR3 size: 15 residues. CDR3 amino acids: CASSLGRGGNTEAFF. The DNA of the CDR3 is TGTGCCAGCAGCTTAGGAAGGGGGGGGAACACTGAAGCTTTCTTT. Complete variable domain (other parts from reference TRBV7-9 and TRBJ1-1): DTGVSQNPRHKITKRGQNVTFRCDPISEHNRLYWYRQTLGQGPEFLTYFQNEAQLEKSRLLSDRFSAERPKGSFSTLEIQRTEQGDSAMYLCASSLGRGGNTEAFFGQGTRLTVV.

This rearrangement joins TRBV18 to TRBJ2-7; 8 positions agree with TRBD1. The CDR3 extends over 14 amino acids. V shed 3 bases, J shed 3 bases, and the junction held 4 bases outside the gene matches. Germline CDR1 KGHSH, CDR2 LQKENI. The CDR3 bases are TGTGCCAGCTCACCTCGACAGGGGAACTACGAGCAGTACTTC. Translated: CASSPRQGNYEQYF.

This clonotype was detected only a few times. The V and J genes are TRBV5-1 and TRBJ1-1; D remains ambiguous. V lost 6 bases and J lost 0, with 12 bases in between. CDR1 and CDR2 from the germline V gene are SGHRS and YFSETQ. The CDR3 covers 14 residues. The chain's CDR3 is CASTRTDLNTEAFF. As DNA, the CDR3 is TGCGCCAGCACCCGGACGGACTTGAACACTGAAGCTTTCTTT.

The V and J genes are TRBV25-1 and TRBJ2-1; 9 bases line up with TRBD2. The germline V gene encodes CDR1 MGHDK and CDR2 SYGVNS. There are 19 residues in the CDR3. V trimming: 4 bases; J trimming: 1 base; junction bases outside the gene matches: 14. CDR3 bases: TGTGCCAGCAGTGCCCCGCTCGCGGGAGGGCCCGGGTCCTACAATGAGCAGTTCTTC. Its translation is CASSAPLAGGPGSYNEQFF.

This clonotype was detected a few times. The V call is TRBV10-3, the J call TRBJ2-4; perhaps TRBD2 as D (6 bases). The CDR3 runs 14 residues. Germline CDR1 ENHRY, CDR2 SYGVKD. V gave up 3 bases and J gave up 6 bases, with 12 bases separating them. Here the CDR3 reads CAISDPQGGNIQYF. The CDR3 coding sequence is TGTGCCATCAGTGATCCCCAGGGAGGAAACATTCAGTACTTC.

This chain connects TRBV12-3 or TRBV12-4 to TRBJ2-1; perhaps TRBD2 as D (6 bases). The CDR3 sequence is 15 residues long. The V end lost 2 bases, the J end lost 4 bases, and 12 bases lay between the germline ends. The CDR3, as DNA: TGTGCCAGCAGTTTATTTCTAGCGTCATACAATGAGCAGTTCTTC. This encodes CASSLFLASYNEQFF.